The sequence of this T cell receptor beta chain was determined in a study of cytomegalovirus exposure and HLA in healthy donors. Findings of the study overall: The productive fraction for most TCR beta V segments was about 87% or about 30% in an earlier analysis.

Germline values: CDR1 SGHVS, CDR2 FQNEAQ. This CDR3 is built from 11 residues. Between the trimmed V and J ends, which lost 3 bases and 6 bases, there was a span of 3 bases. Points on this clone: Its antigen remains unknown.

PCR was performed using 60 Vbeta and 13 Jbeta primers. TCRdb's copy holds only in-frame clones and misses some; the assay was immunoSEQ multiplex PCR. This sample has 100,000 to 150,000 clones, with 84% found just once. The chain combines TRBV7-8 with TRBJ1-5; no clear D. Sequencing was performed on PBMCs. This TCR derives from a man aged 45 to 65 in good health and CMV-seronegative. The CDR3 reads CASSLAQPQHF. CDR3 bases: TGTGCCAGCAGCTTGGCTCAGCCCCAGCATTTT. Filled out from reference TRBV7-8 and TRBJ1-5, the complete variable domain reads GAGVSQSPRYKVAKRGQDVALRCDPISGHVSLFWYQQALGQGPEFLTYFQNEAQLDKSGLPSDRFFAERPEGSVSTLKIQRTQQEDSAVYLCASSLAQPQHFGDGTRLSIL.